Here is one TCR beta chain with its context. Its target is unknown. Per germline, CDR1 SQVTM and CDR2 ANQGSEA. The CDR3 sequence is 12 residues long. The V gene lost 1 base and the J gene lost 9 bases, with 13 bases spanning the gap. This specimen comes from a study of cytomegalovirus exposure and HLA in healthy donors. Study conclusions and caveats: The authors listed around 150 TCR beta chains as cytomegalovirus-associated.

In the PCR, 60 Vbeta and 13 Jbeta primers were used. The repertoire was sequenced with immunoSEQ multiplex PCR; TCRdb's copy has only in-frame clones and lacks some. The top ten clones hold 6.5% of a sample with about 140,000 clones, around 80% of them seen once. The chain joins TRBV29-1 to TRBJ2-7; D perhaps matches TRBD1 (6 bases). This clonotype originated in a man in his forties in good health and CMV-seropositive. Sequencing input: PBMCs. The CDR3: CSVEVRQGWQYF. The CDR3 nucleotides read TGCAGCGTTGAAGTGAGGCAGGGGTGGCAGTACTTC.